The 12 T cell receptor beta chains given below trace back to one sample, sequenced in a study of T cell changes during pregnancy in multiple sclerosis. The protocol was immunoSEQ multiplex PCR, while the TCRdb copy is restricted to in-frame clones and leaves out a portion. The table lists 130,000 or so clones, 90% to 96% of them singletons. The material sequenced was peripheral blood, taken after pregnancy. All receptors come from a female donor with multiple sclerosis, enrolled in a pregnancy study.

The chain has TRBV9 and TRBJ2-1, with D perhaps matching TRBD2 (6 bases). The length of the CDR3 is 14 residues. Germline V gene data show CDR1 as SGDLS and CDR2 as YYNGEE. Trimming removed 7 bases at V and 7 bases at J, with 18 bases between. CDR3 DNA: TGTGCCAGCTGCGGACTAACGAATGAGAATGAGCAGTTCTTC. It translates to CASCGLTNENEQFF.

The gene calls are TRBV10-3 and TRBJ2-1, with TRBD1 matching over 9 bases. The CDR3 spans 16 residues. Germline CDR1 ENHRY, CDR2 SYGVKD. V lost 3 bases to trimming and J lost 7 bases; unmatched junction nucleotides: 10. CDR3 coding DNA: TGTGCCATCAGTGACGTCATGGACAGGGGATGGAATGAGCAGTTCTTC. Translating gives CAISDVMDRGWNEQFF.

The gene calls are TRBV27 and TRBJ1-4, with 9 bases that match TRBD1. The V and J ends lost 6 bases and 5 bases, in that order; junction bases with no gene match: 4. This CDR3 has 14 amino acids. Germline values: CDR1 MNHEY, CDR2 SMNVEV (reference sequence). The CDR3 here is CASRRQGGNEKLFF. The CDR3 DNA is TGTGCCAGCAGAAGACAGGGGGGAAATGAAAAACTGTTTTTT.

The chain carries TRBV6-6 and TRBJ2-5; TRBD1 might be the D (6 bases). From germline, CDR1 is MNHNY and CDR2 SVGAGI (reference sequence). The CDR3 has 15 residues. Between the trimmed V and J ends, which lost 0 bases and 0 bases, there was a span of 8 bases. Here the CDR3 DNA reads TGTGCCAGCAGTTACTCGGCAGGGGACCAAGAGACCCAGTACTTC. Residues: CASSYSAGDQETQYF.

This clone was picked up a small number of times. This chain uses TRBV7-9 with TRBJ1-1; perhaps TRBD1 as D (6 bases). The CDR3 spans 13 residues. Trimming stripped 2 bases from V and 4 bases from J, with 8 bases between. Germline-derived CDR1 and CDR2 are SEHNR and FQNEAQ (reference sequence). In nucleotides, the CDR3 is TGTGCCAGCAGCTTAACAGGGAGCACTGAAGCTTTCTTT. It codes for CASSLTGSTEAFF.

The chain links TRBV5-6 to TRBJ2-7, with 7 positions matching TRBD2. After removal of 0 bases from V and 7 bases from J, the junction contained 7 bases not matched to a gene. There are 14 residues in the CDR3. Germline CDR1 reads SGHDT; CDR2 reads YYEEEE. CDR3 protein: CASSLVAGVGEQYF. CDR3 bases: TGTGCCAGCAGCTTGGTTGCGGGAGTTGGTGAGCAGTACTTC. The full variable domain, with the rest looked up from reference TRBV5-6 and TRBJ2-7, is DAGVTQSPTHLIKTRGQQVTLRCSPKSGHDTVSWYQQALGQGPQFIFQYYEEEERQRGNFPDRFSGHQFPNYSSELNVNALLLGDSALYLCASSLVAGVGEQYFGPGTRLTVT.

The J gene is TRBJ2-1, the V gene TRBV6-5; 10 bases align to TRBD2. V lost 7 bases to trimming and J lost 9 bases; unmatched junction nucleotides: 9. CDR1 is MNHEY, CDR2 SVGAGI, per germline. The CDR3 loop spans 14 amino acids. The CDR3 bases are TGTGCCAGCATTAGGGCTAGCGGGAGTGCTGAGCAGTTCTTC. Encoded protein: CASIRASGSAEQFF.

This chain uses TRBV6-1 with TRBJ2-7, with 8 bases matching TRBD2. This CDR3 is built from 16 residues. CDR1 is MNHNS, CDR2 SASEGT, per germline. J gave up 3 bases and V 2 bases, and 9 bases lay outside the gene matches. CDR3 nucleotides: TGTGCCAGCAGTGAACCAGCTAGCGGGCCTGGCTACGAGCAGTACTTC. Its protein is CASSEPASGPGYEQYF.

This clone was recorded only once. This chain joins TRBV9 and TRBJ2-1; TRBD2 agrees at 11 bases. With 2 bases clipped from V and 9 bases from J, the junction kept 4 bases outside the gene matches. Germline lookup yields CDR1 SGDLS and CDR2 YYNGEE. The CDR3 consists of 14 residues. This chain's CDR3 is CASSVLAGGGEQFF. The CDR3 DNA follows: TGTGCCAGCAGCGTGTTAGCGGGGGGGGGTGAGCAGTTCTTC.

The V and J genes are TRBV30 and TRBJ1-1; D not resolved. V lost 8 bases, J lost 0 bases, and 13 bases lay in between. From germline, CDR1 is GTSNPN and CDR2 SVGIG (reference sequence). CDR3 length: 13 residues. CDR3 region: CAHRLVVNTEAFF. CDR3 in DNA: TGTGCCCACCGACTCGTGGTGAACACTGAAGCTTTCTTT.

V usage is TRBV11-3 and J usage is TRBJ1-5; TRBD1 agrees at 7 bases. With 3 bases clipped from V and 6 bases from J, the junction kept 8 bases outside the gene matches. The CDR3 extends over 15 amino acids. Germline CDR1 is SGHNT and CDR2 is YENEEA. CDR3 sequence: CASSLRQGRTQPQHF. In DNA form, the CDR3 reads TGTGCCAGCAGCTTGAGACAGGGCCGAACTCAGCCCCAGCATTTT.

The rearrangement uses TRBV7-6 and TRBJ2-1, with D uncertain. The V gene lost 1 base and the J gene lost 3 bases, with 7 bases spanning the gap. This CDR3 region has 14 residues. The germline V gene encodes CDR1 SGHVS and CDR2 FNYEAQ. CDR3 bases: TGTGCCAGCAGCTTAGATACAAGCTACAATGAGCAGTTCTTC. It specifies CASSLDTSYNEQFF.